The rows below give T cell receptor beta chains drawn from one sample of a study of cytomegalovirus exposure and HLA in healthy donors. The method was immunoSEQ multiplex PCR; TCRdb's version includes in-frame clones alone and lacks a portion of them. Among roughly 180,000 clones listed, approximately 84% were seen once. Material for sequencing was PBMCs. The receptors stem from a boy aged 5-17 years in good health and CMV-seronegative. Both conserved end residues are part of each CDR3. D genes are given only for firm matches. Rows may omit the clone size; those that give it use once, few, many or a size class.

d_gene: .; j_gene: TRBJ2-3; v_gene: TRBV9; abundance: once; CDR3aa: CASSVAQGTDTQYF; CDR3nt: TGTGCCAGCAGCGTAGCGCAGGGCACAGATACGCAGTATTTT
d_gene: TRBD1; j_gene: TRBJ1-1; v_gene: TRBV7-2; abundance: once; CDR3aa: CASSARQGQNTEAFF; CDR3nt: TGTGCCAGCAGCGCAAGACAGGGCCAGAACACTGAAGCTTTCTTT
d_gene: .; j_gene: TRBJ1-2; v_gene: TRBV28; abundance: .; CDR3aa: CASSPPGISYGYTF; CDR3nt: TGTGCCAGCAGTCCGCCAGGGATATCCTATGGCTACACCTTC
d_gene: .; j_gene: TRBJ1-2; v_gene: TRBV27; abundance: few; CDR3aa: CASRTASYGYTF; CDR3nt: TGTGCCAGCAGGACAGCGAGCTATGGCTACACCTTC
d_gene: TRBD1; j_gene: TRBJ2-7; v_gene: TRBV7-2; abundance: .; CDR3aa: CASSPRTGVRGEQYF; CDR3nt: TGTGCCAGTTCTCCTCGGACAGGGGTACGCGGCGAGCAGTACTTC
d_gene: .; j_gene: TRBJ2-1; v_gene: TRBV7-9; abundance: few; CDR3aa: CASSPGLGQNEQFF; CDR3nt: TGTGCCAGCAGCCCGGGACTCGGGCAGAATGAGCAGTTCTTC
d_gene: TRBD2; j_gene: TRBJ2-5; v_gene: TRBV5-1; abundance: .; CDR3aa: CASQAPPLASGDQETQYF; CDR3nt: TGCGCCAGCCAAGCTCCCCCGCTGGCTAGCGGCGACCAAGAGACCCAGTACTTC
d_gene: TRBD1; j_gene: TRBJ1-2; v_gene: TRBV10-2; abundance: .; CDR3aa: CASSYGTGTYGYTF; CDR3nt: TGCGCCAGCAGTTACGGGACAGGTACCTATGGCTACACCTTC
d_gene: .; j_gene: TRBJ2-3; v_gene: TRBV13; abundance: .; CDR3aa: CASSLATDTQYF; CDR3nt: TGTGCCAGCAGCTTAGCGACAGATACGCAGTATTTT
d_gene: TRBD1; j_gene: TRBJ2-7; v_gene: TRBV25-1; abundance: .; CDR3aa: CASSVGTGYEQYF; CDR3nt: TGTGCCAGCAGTGTTGGGACAGGTTACGAGCAGTACTTC
d_gene: .; j_gene: TRBJ1-1; v_gene: TRBV7-9; abundance: .; CDR3aa: CASSLAQLNAFF; CDR3nt: TGTGCCAGCAGCTTAGCGCAGTTAAACGCTTTCTTT
d_gene: TRBD2; j_gene: TRBJ2-3; v_gene: TRBV2; abundance: .; CDR3aa: CASSELAGEPNTQYF; CDR3nt: TGTGCCAGCAGTGAACTAGCGGGGGAGCCAAATACGCAGTATTTT
d_gene: TRBD2; j_gene: TRBJ2-7; v_gene: TRBV6-6; abundance: .; CDR3aa: CASTGLAGTEGYF; CDR3nt: TGTGCCAGCACGGGACTAGCGGGAACCGAGGGGTACTTC
d_gene: .; j_gene: TRBJ1-5; v_gene: TRBV30; abundance: .; CDR3aa: CAWSGSGSRGGNQPQHF; CDR3nt: TGTGCCTGGAGTGGTAGTGGGTCCAGGGGAGGCAATCAGCCCCAGCATTTT
d_gene: .; j_gene: TRBJ2-1; v_gene: TRBV9; abundance: once; CDR3aa: CASSVGGGRSNEQFF; CDR3nt: TGTGCCAGCAGCGTAGGGGGGGGCAGGTCGAATGAGCAGTTCTTC
d_gene: .; j_gene: TRBJ2-1; v_gene: TRBV6-1; abundance: .; CDR3aa: CASSEATGNYNEQFF; CDR3nt: TGTGCCAGCAGTGAAGCGACGGGGAACTACAATGAGCAGTTCTTC
d_gene: TRBD2; j_gene: TRBJ2-2; v_gene: TRBV6-4; abundance: .; CDR3aa: CASARLAGGNTGELFF; CDR3nt: TGTGCCAGTGCACGTCTAGCGGGAGGGAACACCGGGGAGCTGTTTTTT
d_gene: .; j_gene: TRBJ1-2; v_gene: TRBV5-1; abundance: .; CDR3aa: CASSMDMAGGYTF; CDR3nt: TGCGCCAGCAGCATGGATATGGCGGGTGGCTACACCTTC
d_gene: .; j_gene: TRBJ1-2; v_gene: TRBV9; abundance: .; CDR3aa: CASSGDVTGRRGYTF; CDR3nt: TGTGCCAGCAGCGGAGATGTCACAGGGAGAAGGGGCTACACCTTC
d_gene: .; j_gene: TRBJ2-7; v_gene: TRBV7-9; abundance: few; CDR3aa: CASSLVGQSVPYEQYF; CDR3nt: TGTGCCAGCAGCTTAGTCGGACAGAGTGTACCCTACGAGCAGTACTTC
d_gene: .; j_gene: TRBJ2-7; v_gene: TRBV9; abundance: .; CDR3aa: CASSVALASVYEQYF; CDR3nt: TGTGCCAGCAGCGTAGCTCTAGCGTCCGTCTACGAGCAGTACTTC
d_gene: TRBD1; j_gene: TRBJ1-6; v_gene: TRBV4-3; abundance: .; CDR3aa: CASSQDLPGQINSPLHF; CDR3nt: TGCGCCAGCAGCCAAGATCTTCCGGGACAGATTAATTCACCCCTCCACTTT
d_gene: .; j_gene: TRBJ2-7; v_gene: TRBV7-6; abundance: few; CDR3aa: CASSLGYVGEQYF; CDR3nt: TGTGCCAGCAGCTTAGGATATGTCGGGGAGCAGTACTTC
d_gene: TRBD1; j_gene: TRBJ2-2; v_gene: TRBV10-3; abundance: .; CDR3aa: CAISASDRGNTGGLFF; CDR3nt: TGTGCCATCAGTGCCTCGGACAGGGGGAACACCGGGGGGCTGTTTTTT
d_gene: TRBD1; j_gene: TRBJ2-5; v_gene: TRBV9; abundance: .; CDR3aa: CASSLRAGGNVQETQYF; CDR3nt: TGTGCCAGCAGCCTCAGGGCAGGGGGAAATGTTCAAGAGACCCAGTACTTC
d_gene: TRBD1; j_gene: TRBJ2-1; v_gene: TRBV6-6; abundance: .; CDR3aa: CASSPTGAGNEQFF; CDR3nt: TGTGCCAGCAGTCCGACAGGGGCTGGGAATGAGCAGTTCTTC
d_gene: TRBD2; j_gene: TRBJ2-3; v_gene: TRBV9; abundance: once; CDR3aa: CASSRGTGGGQDTQYF; CDR3nt: TGTGCCAGCAGTCGGGGGACGGGGGGGGGTCAAGATACGCAGTATTTT
d_gene: TRBD1; j_gene: TRBJ2-7; v_gene: TRBV6-1; abundance: once; CDR3aa: CASSEWGQGRYEQYF; CDR3nt: TGTGCCAGCAGTGAATGGGGACAGGGTCGCTACGAGCAGTACTTC
d_gene: .; j_gene: TRBJ1-2; v_gene: TRBV9; abundance: .; CDR3aa: CASSKDRVFGYTF; CDR3nt: TGTGCCAGCAGCAAGGACAGAGTATTCGGCTACACCTTC
d_gene: TRBD1; j_gene: TRBJ2-7; v_gene: TRBV30; abundance: once; CDR3aa: CAWSGTDRGLEQYF; CDR3nt: TGTGCCTGGAGCGGGACGGACAGGGGGCTCGAGCAGTACTTC
d_gene: TRBD2; j_gene: TRBJ2-3; v_gene: TRBV5-4; abundance: .; CDR3aa: CASSLGLAGGSDTQYF; CDR3nt: TGTGCCAGCAGCTTGGGGTTAGCGGGAGGATCAGATACGCAGTATTTT
d_gene: .; j_gene: TRBJ2-2; v_gene: TRBV2; abundance: .; CDR3aa: CASRGMDTGWTGELFF; CDR3nt: TGTGCCAGCAGGGGGATGGACACGGGTTGGACCGGGGAGCTGTTTTTT
d_gene: .; j_gene: TRBJ2-4; v_gene: TRBV4-3; abundance: few; CDR3aa: CASSQDDRRNIQYF; CDR3nt: TGCGCCAGCAGCCAAGATGACAGGAGAAACATTCAGTACTTC
d_gene: TRBD1; j_gene: TRBJ1-5; v_gene: TRBV28; abundance: .; CDR3aa: CASSSHRGLGNQPQHF; CDR3nt: TGTGCCAGCAGTTCCCACAGGGGGCTGGGCAATCAGCCCCAGCATTTT
d_gene: .; j_gene: TRBJ2-7; v_gene: TRBV7-8; abundance: .; CDR3aa: CASSLYSYEQYF; CDR3nt: TGTGCCAGCAGCTTATACTCCTACGAGCAGTACTTC
d_gene: TRBD2; j_gene: TRBJ2-5; v_gene: TRBV10-1; abundance: .; CDR3aa: CASQSGVQETQYF; CDR3nt: TGCGCCAGCCAAAGCGGGGTCCAAGAGACCCAGTACTTC
d_gene: TRBD2; j_gene: TRBJ2-2; v_gene: TRBV4-3; abundance: many; CDR3aa: CASSQTSGGAGELFF; CDR3nt: TGCGCCAGCAGCCAGACTAGCGGGGGGGCCGGGGAGCTGTTTTTT
d_gene: TRBD1; j_gene: TRBJ1-1; v_gene: TRBV30; abundance: few; CDR3aa: CAEGAGIEAFF; CDR3nt: TGTGCTGAGGGGGCTGGGATCGAAGCTTTCTTT
d_gene: .; j_gene: TRBJ1-4; v_gene: TRBV27; abundance: .; CDR3aa: CASSYGGAVGEKLFF; CDR3nt: TGTGCCAGCAGTTACGGGGGGGCTGTAGGGGAAAAACTGTTTTTT
d_gene: .; j_gene: TRBJ1-1; v_gene: TRBV7-3; abundance: .; CDR3aa: CASSLSRNTEAFF; CDR3nt: TGTGCCAGCAGCTTAAGTAGGAACACTGAAGCTTTCTTT
d_gene: TRBD1; j_gene: TRBJ1-5; v_gene: TRBV5-1; abundance: .; CDR3aa: CASSLGGQARQPQHF; CDR3nt: TGCGCCAGCAGCTTGGGTGGACAGGCGCGGCAGCCCCAGCATTTT
d_gene: TRBD1; j_gene: TRBJ1-5; v_gene: TRBV5-6; abundance: .; CDR3aa: CASSQNRGSNQPQHF; CDR3nt: TGTGCCAGCAGCCAAAACAGGGGTAGCAATCAGCCCCAGCATTTT
d_gene: .; j_gene: TRBJ1-3; v_gene: TRBV30; abundance: .; CDR3aa: CAWSGGTRNTIYF; CDR3nt: TGTGCCTGGAGTGGAGGCACGAGAAACACCATATATTTT
d_gene: .; j_gene: TRBJ2-2; v_gene: TRBV19; abundance: .; CDR3aa: CASSIMAANTGELFF; CDR3nt: TGTGCCAGTAGTATAATGGCTGCTAACACCGGGGAGCTGTTTTTT
d_gene: TRBD1; j_gene: TRBJ2-5; v_gene: TRBV18; abundance: .; CDR3aa: CASSRRQGTQYF; CDR3nt: TGTGCCAGCTCACGAAGACAGGGGACCCAGTACTTC
d_gene: .; j_gene: TRBJ1-2; v_gene: TRBV6-1; abundance: .; CDR3aa: CASSEAGGTYGYTF; CDR3nt: TGTGCCAGCAGTGAAGCGGGGGGTACCTATGGCTACACCTTC